These T cell receptor beta chains were read from a single sample in a study of OX40 agonist ivuxolimab in advanced cancers. The table came from immunoSEQ multiplex PCR; TCRdb's copy has only in-frame clones and leaves some out. This sample carries tens of thousands of clones, about 88% of them seen once, and the ten largest clones take less than 0.8%. Sequencing was performed on CD4+ or CD8+ T cells sorted from blood, taken in a trial of the OX40 agonist ivuxolimab. These receptors were taken from an adult with an advanced solid tumor such as melanoma, head and neck, liver or kidney cancer. Both conserved end residues are part of each CDR3.

>TRBJ1-1|14|TRBV6-1
CASTPGSGNTEAFF
>TRBJ1-2|13|TRBV5-1
CASRQGTSGGYTF
>TRBJ1-2|13|TRBV4-2
CASSQAGVYGYTF
>TRBJ1-4|12|TRBV5-6
CASSLPGGKLFF
>TRBJ2-1|15|TRBV19
CASSGGTSVDNEQFF
>TRBJ2-5|14|TRBV6-1
CASSEVGYGETQYF
>TRBJ2-6|17|TRBV10-3
CAIRPGQGRPGANVLTF
>TRBJ2-7|13|TRBV21-1
CASSPQGCLEQYF
>TRBJ1-1|14|TRBV11-2
CASSLIIDNTEAFF
>TRBJ2-7|12|TRBV29-1
CSVAQGSYEQYF
>TRBJ1-5|16|TRBV6-6
CASSSITGGNNQPQHF
>TRBJ1-2|14|TRBV2
CASSERGGQVIVYF
>TRBJ1-2|17|TRBV28
CASSRGPDTTGRYGYTF
>TRBJ2-7|15|TRBV5-4
CASSREGRGGYEQYF
>TRBJ2-7|13|TRBV9
CASSLALGYEQYF
>TRBJ2-7|13|TRBV7-3
CASSFGGSYEQYF
>TRBJ2-7|13|TRBV10-2
CASSLDRPYEQYF
>TRBJ1-4|13|TRBV7-2
CASGRQGGEKLFF
>TRBJ1-2|15|TRBV6-6
CASSYGGQGRGGYTF
>TRBJ2-7|15|TRBV5-1
CASSLVGANSYEQYF
>TRBJ1-5|13|TRBV19
CASSAGVRQPQHF
>TRBJ1-6|12|TRBV5-4
CASSVGDSPLHF
>TRBJ2-3|17|TRBV15
CATSRDDRDSSTDTQYF
>TRBJ1-6|15|TRBV18
CASSADLGRNSPLHF
>TRBJ1-2|13|TRBV2
CASSHREVYGYTF
>TRBJ1-2|13|TRBV14
CASSPAGNYGYTF
>TRBJ2-2|13|TRBV11-2
CASSPQGTGELFF
>TRBJ1-2|14|TRBV19
CASSIFRDGYGYTF
>TRBJ2-2|14|TRBV9
CASSVVGGFGELFF
>TRBJ1-3|16|TRBV6-1
CASSEPGRFSGNTIYF
>TRBJ1-5|16|TRBV28
CASSPRRGFSNQPQHF
>TRBJ2-1|15|TRBV9
CASSERGDLYNEQFF
>TRBJ2-1|13|TRBV2
CASSERGYNEQFF
>TRBJ1-1|15|TRBV14
CASSHPGQGHTEAFF
>TRBJ1-2|16|TRBV4-2
CASSQDENRVGSGYTF
>TRBJ2-3|11|TRBV7-2
CASRFTDTQYF
>TRBJ2-3|13|TRBV7-9
CASSIGTWDTQYF
>TRBJ2-7|14|TRBV6-5
CASSYSRSSYEQYF
>TRBJ2-5|15|TRBV19
CASSERLAGLETQYF
>TRBJ2-6|16|TRBV7-3
CASSLNLGTGANVLTF
>TRBJ2-5|12|TRBV6-5
CASKGNQETQYF
>TRBJ1-5|13|TRBV19
CASKGRGYQPQHF
>TRBJ1-1|14|TRBV6-4
CASSPTGDRAEAFF
>TRBJ1-5|16|TRBV19
CASSSIQGASNQPQHF
>TRBJ1-5|14|TRBV5-6
CASSLLGGDQPQHF
>TRBJ1-6|14|TRBV7-9
CASSFVREDSPLHF
>TRBJ1-1|16|TRBV11-2
CASSWGGEAGVVEAFF
>TRBJ1-5|14|TRBV19
CATARRGQNQPQHF
>TRBJ1-5|15|TRBV6-1
CASTVRFFSNQPQHF
>TRBJ1-1|15|TRBV5-1
CASSPLGTGGTEAFF